This TCR beta chain comes out of a study of blood T cells in healthy people across ages (dated by TCRdb to the mid-2010s). Background for the entire study: In model experiments, template switching captured about one uniquely barcoded TCR beta cDNA molecule for every two T cells. To avoid experimental bias, donors of different ages were distributed randomly across sequencing lanes. Two additional independent replicas of 1 million unique cDNA reads from the same blood draw were analyzed for two donors (one aged 18 to 30 and one aged 80 or older). To track age-related changes in TCR beta repertoire diversity, the study relied on deep sequencing normalized with unique cDNA molecular identifiers. The donors were divided into four age groups: young (average approximately 17 years), middle-aged (around 41), aged (about 61) and long-lived (around 87).

On the study overall, not on this receptor specifically: Observed TCR beta diversity per million T cells fell roughly linearly with age, and a significant reduction was already apparent by age about 43. Observed TCR beta diversity correlated strongly with the percentage of naive T cells measured by flow cytometry. Estimates of total diversity from one million sequenced T cells were regarded as lower bounds and underestimates. Conclusive comparison of naive and antigen-experienced compartments was prevented by the profiling of bulk unsorted PBMCs. Because donor CMV infection status was unknown, age-related changes in expanded clonotypes were potentially confounded. Compared with the aged group, more naive CD4+ T cells, fewer expanded clones and increased TCR diversity were shown by the long-lived group, suggesting age selection.

Receptors were amplified or captured by 5' RACE. Sequencing took place on an Illumina HiSeq 2500. A second PCR of about 6 to 11 cycles was run with a J-beta primer mix and a sample-barcoded 5' primer. Each TCR beta cDNA molecule received a unique molecular identifier from a template-switch 5' adaptor carrying 12 random nucleotides. Each sample yielded at least 3 million CDR3-containing paired-end reads. First-strand cDNA synthesis was performed from all RNA using the Mint cDNA synthesis kit, with priming by a TRBC-specific oligonucleotide. Following uracil-DNA glycosylase treatment, a first 18-cycle PCR with universal primers M1SS and BC2_uni_R was performed on all cDNA. Turning to the authors' computational methods: For normalization, 1 million high-quality reads, each with a distinct molecular identifier, were randomly selected from each sample. Reads with shared molecular identifiers were discarded instead of being binned into consensus sequences. MiTCR, run with a Q25 quality threshold and the strictest error-elimination algorithm, handled CDR3 identification, clonotype clustering and error correction. A nonparametric unseen species model with Euler transformation was used to estimate lower-bound total TCR beta diversity. TCRdb reran the public reads through fastp at Q25 and MiXCR, keeping productive beta chains. Rows with a matching CDR3 protein are joined into one entry that keeps the most common DNA and genes. The V and J calls reflect TCRdb's pipeline rather than the authors' work. The sample profile shows 1.4 million or so distinct CDR3 sequences; less than 45% of them were found once. The biggest ten clones account for less than 5% of the sample.

Comment on this clonotype: Its antigen specificity is not known. Base qualities are not at hand, and no much larger clone is one base apart.

The 35 to 40 donors, aged roughly 6 to 95 years, were systemically healthy Caucasian individuals from Russia. Approximately 10 milliliters of peripheral blood were collected from each donor into EDTA-treated Vacutainer tubes. Ficoll-Paque density-gradient centrifugation was used to isolate PBMCs, with at least 6.5 million per sample. Trizol reagent was used to extract total RNA from PBMCs, with at least 5.5 micrograms per sample. The percentages of naive CD45RAhigh/CD27high T cells were determined by flow cytometry on a PBMC aliquot from every donor. This receptor was taken from a woman between 18 and 30 years old in good health. Sequencing was carried out using blood.

The DNA sequence reads TGTGCCAGCCTCCAGGGGCCTCGCTACAATGAGCAGTTCTTC. Translated, it reads CASLQGPRYNEQFF. This chain is built from TRBV6-1 and TRBJ2-1; the D region possibly corresponds to TRBD1 (6 bases align). The germline ends are 14 bases apart after V is trimmed by 8 bases and J by 3 bases. The CDR3 starts with the cysteine, ends with the phenylalanine, and has 14 residues. Only the CDR3 DNA stays, 42 bases, in frame from base 1. For CDR1 and CDR2, the germline V gene lists MNHNS and SASEGT.